There are a few counts of the clone carrying this T cell receptor beta chain. What it binds is not known. The ends were cut back, 0 bases at V and 2 bases at J, with 26 bases in the middle. Germline lookup yields CDR1 MNHEY and CDR2 SVGAGI. CDR3 length equals 20 residues. As for the cDNA, it was generated by 5'RACE with 10-nucleotide random UMIs. MiXCR, run by TCRdb on the 5' RACE reads, gives a single entry per CDR3 protein. The sample holds roughly 60,000 distinct CDR3 sequences, less than 2.5% seen once. This record belongs to a study of neurological immune-mediated disorders. Study outcomes and limitations: Phylogenetic analysis grouped 18 of 34 multiple sclerosis patients' repertoires together, suggesting a possible repertoire signature.

The rearrangement links TRBV6-5 to TRBJ2-7; TRBD1 might be the D (5 bases). The sequence was obtained from a man in his fifties with multiple sclerosis. The specimen sequenced was PBMCs. The CDR3 DNA follows: TGTGCCAGCAGTTACTCCCAGCCACCACCCAGGGTCCCGATCCCCTACGAGCAGTACTTC. It specifies CASSYSQPPPRVPIPYEQYF.